What follows describes a single TCR beta chain. This sample is part of a study of blood T cell repertoires in COVID-19. The CDR3 is 13 amino acids. The germline V gene encodes CDR1 SGHTA and CDR2 FQGTGA. The V gene lost 5 bases and the J gene lost 6 bases, with 13 bases spanning the gap. Libraries were prepared by immunoSEQ multiplex PCR; TCRdb keeps only in-frame clonotypes and omits some of them. The sample consists of 95,000 to 120,000 clones, 88% of them appearing once. The source material was peripheral blood. The rearrangement uses TRBV7-3 and TRBJ1-1; no clear D gene. The clonotype was recovered from a human donor in a cohort sampled during active COVID-19. CDR3 DNA sequence: TGTGCCAGCAGCCTTATGGGGAGAGCTGAAGCTTTCTTT. It specifies CASSLMGRAEAFF.